The clone carrying this T cell receptor (beta chain) has a single count. What it binds is unknown. These data are taken from a study of long-term antiretroviral therapy in people with HIV. Study observations and caveats: Someone took the blood between the mid-2000s and the late 2010s, maybe while older ART regimens were in use.

An immunoSEQ assay, version v3.0, was performed at survey level. For each individual sample, sequencing targeted 40,000-50,000 T-cell genomes. Profiled with immunoSEQ multiplex PCR; TCRdb holds only in-frame clones, not every one. The repertoire holds tens of thousands of clones, with 75% to 85% as singletons. The CDR3 length is 13 residues. The germline V and J ends were trimmed by 7 bases and 10 bases, with 17 bases remaining between them. The germline V gene has CDR1 LNHDA and CDR2 SQIVND (reference sequence). Cryopreserved PBMC numbered roughly 0.85-11 million per sample before DNA extraction. The rearrangement uses TRBV19 and TRBJ2-1, with D hard to call. The receptor was isolated from a middle-aged man with HIV. The sequences come from unsorted PBMCs, collected 0.3 years after starting antiretroviral therapy. The DNA of the CDR3 is TGTGCCAGTACCCCCCGTGGGATGAAAGAGCAGTTCTTC. Amino acids: CASTPRGMKEQFF.